Listed below are T cell receptor beta chains from one sample, sequenced in a study of cytomegalovirus exposure and HLA in healthy donors. Profiling relied on immunoSEQ multiplex PCR, and the TCRdb table lists in-frame clones only, not all of them. Among about 87,000 clones listed, 70% to 80% were seen once. Input material: PBMCs. These receptors were taken from a man aged 25 to 45 in good health and CMV-seropositive. The CDR3 runs from the conserved cysteine through the conserved F or W. D genes are given only for firm matches. Some rows have no size entry. The others give once, few or many, or a class for an expanded clone.

v_call: TRBV11-2
j_call: TRBJ2-1
clone_size: .
d_call: TRBD2
cdr3_length: 14
cdr3_aa: CASNFGTSGNEQFF
cdr3_nt: TGTGCCAGTAATTTCGGGACTAGCGGGAATGAGCAGTTCTTC

v_call: TRBV29-1
j_call: TRBJ2-5
clone_size: .
d_call: .
cdr3_length: 12
cdr3_aa: CSVEAQEETQYF
cdr3_nt: TGCAGCGTTGAAGCACAAGAAGAGACCCAGTACTTC

v_call: TRBV28
j_call: TRBJ2-5
clone_size: few
d_call: .
cdr3_length: 13
cdr3_aa: CASSLGGQETQYF
cdr3_nt: TGTGCCAGCAGTTTAGGAGGGCAAGAGACCCAGTACTTC

v_call: TRBV29-1
j_call: TRBJ2-7
clone_size: .
d_call: TRBD1
cdr3_length: 12
cdr3_aa: CSAVQGAYEQYF
cdr3_nt: TGCAGCGCTGTACAGGGGGCCTACGAGCAGTACTTC

v_call: TRBV9
j_call: TRBJ1-1
clone_size: .
d_call: .
cdr3_length: 15
cdr3_aa: CASSVSYRQEAEAFF
cdr3_nt: TGTGCCAGCAGCGTATCTTACCGGCAGGAGGCTGAAGCTTTCTTT

v_call: TRBV7-2
j_call: TRBJ2-2
clone_size: .
d_call: .
cdr3_length: 17
cdr3_aa: CASSLAMGGGSTGELFF
cdr3_nt: TGTGCCAGCAGCTTAGCGATGGGGGGAGGATCCACCGGGGAGCTGTTTTTT

v_call: TRBV15
j_call: TRBJ1-4
clone_size: .
d_call: .
cdr3_length: 15
cdr3_aa: CATSRGGQVNEKLFF
cdr3_nt: TGTGCCACCAGCAGAGGGGGGCAGGTTAATGAAAAACTGTTTTTT

v_call: TRBV9
j_call: TRBJ2-3
clone_size: once
d_call: TRBD2
cdr3_length: 18
cdr3_aa: CASSVVAGGPPHTDTQYF
cdr3_nt: TGTGCCAGCAGCGTAGTAGCGGGAGGGCCTCCCCACACAGATACGCAGTATTTT

v_call: TRBV19
j_call: TRBJ1-2
clone_size: .
d_call: TRBD1
cdr3_length: 14
cdr3_aa: CASSPVDREYGYTF
cdr3_nt: TGTGCCAGTAGCCCTGTTGACAGGGAATATGGCTACACCTTC

v_call: TRBV5-1
j_call: TRBJ2-5
clone_size: .
d_call: .
cdr3_length: 16
cdr3_aa: CASSLGAASGLETQYF
cdr3_nt: TGCGCCAGCAGCTTAGGGGCCGCAAGCGGGCTGGAGACCCAGTACTTC

v_call: TRBV2
j_call: TRBJ2-1
clone_size: .
d_call: TRBD2
cdr3_length: 15
cdr3_aa: CASSGGRSSYNEQFF
cdr3_nt: TGTGCCAGCTCAGGCGGGAGGAGCTCCTACAATGAGCAGTTCTTC

v_call: TRBV5-4
j_call: TRBJ1-1
clone_size: once
d_call: .
cdr3_length: 13
cdr3_aa: CASSKQQNTEAFF
cdr3_nt: TGTGCCAGCAGCAAACAACAGAACACTGAAGCTTTCTTT

v_call: TRBV6-5
j_call: TRBJ1-5
clone_size: .
d_call: .
cdr3_length: 13
cdr3_aa: CASSYGGNQPQHF
cdr3_nt: TGTGCCAGCAGTTACGGAGGCAATCAGCCCCAGCATTTT

v_call: TRBV4-2
j_call: TRBJ2-1
clone_size: .
d_call: TRBD2
cdr3_length: 16
cdr3_aa: CASSQVGTSGRSEQFF
cdr3_nt: TGTGCCAGCAGCCAAGTCGGGACTAGCGGGCGCTCTGAGCAGTTCTTC

v_call: TRBV29-1
j_call: TRBJ1-2
clone_size: .
d_call: TRBD1
cdr3_length: 13
cdr3_aa: CSATGQANYGYTF
cdr3_nt: TGCAGCGCCACTGGACAGGCTAACTATGGCTACACCTTC

v_call: TRBV19
j_call: TRBJ1-1
clone_size: .
d_call: .
cdr3_length: 14
cdr3_aa: CASSGGGSNTEAFF
cdr3_nt: TGTGCCAGTAGTGGGGGGGGGTCCAACACTGAAGCTTTCTTT

v_call: TRBV2
j_call: TRBJ1-3
clone_size: .
d_call: .
cdr3_length: 13
cdr3_aa: CASSDRGGNTIYF
cdr3_nt: TGTGCCAGCAGTGACAGGGGTGGAAACACCATATATTTT

v_call: TRBV5-4
j_call: TRBJ2-7
clone_size: .
d_call: TRBD2
cdr3_length: 15
cdr3_aa: CASSSGGQITYEQYF
cdr3_nt: TGTGCCAGCTCTAGCGGGGGTCAAATTACCTACGAGCAGTACTTC

v_call: TRBV6-5
j_call: TRBJ1-6
clone_size: .
d_call: .
cdr3_length: 14
cdr3_aa: CASSSGQVDSPLHF
cdr3_nt: TGTGCCAGCAGTTCAGGGCAGGTGGATTCACCCCTCCACTTT

v_call: TRBV7-9
j_call: TRBJ2-2
clone_size: .
d_call: .
cdr3_length: 16
cdr3_aa: CASSPPAGLDTGELFF
cdr3_nt: TGTGCCAGCAGCCCCCCGGCGGGACTGGACACCGGGGAGCTGTTTTTT

v_call: TRBV7-9
j_call: TRBJ1-4
clone_size: few
d_call: TRBD1
cdr3_length: 14
cdr3_aa: CASSWTGGVEKLFF
cdr3_nt: TGTGCCAGCAGCTGGACAGGGGGTGTTGAAAAACTGTTTTTT

v_call: TRBV5-4
j_call: TRBJ2-7
clone_size: .
d_call: TRBD1
cdr3_length: 14
cdr3_aa: CASSRGQGTYEQYF
cdr3_nt: TGTGCCAGCAGCCGTGGACAGGGAACCTACGAGCAGTACTTC

v_call: TRBV13
j_call: TRBJ1-4
clone_size: .
d_call: TRBD1
cdr3_length: 17
cdr3_aa: CASTSDRGLSTNEKLFF
cdr3_nt: TGTGCCAGCACCTCGGACAGGGGGCTCTCGACTAATGAAAAACTGTTTTTT

v_call: TRBV29-1
j_call: TRBJ1-5
clone_size: .
d_call: TRBD1
cdr3_length: 13
cdr3_aa: CSVGDRNNQPQHF
cdr3_nt: TGCAGCGTTGGGGACAGGAACAATCAGCCCCAGCATTTT

v_call: TRBV6-6
j_call: TRBJ2-1
clone_size: .
d_call: TRBD2
cdr3_length: 15
cdr3_aa: CASSSGTSGVNEQFF
cdr3_nt: TGTGCCAGCAGTTCCGGGACTAGCGGCGTTAACGAGCAGTTCTTC

v_call: TRBV10-3
j_call: TRBJ2-1
clone_size: .
d_call: .
cdr3_length: 17
cdr3_aa: CAILRLGWGPTDNEQFF
cdr3_nt: TGTGCCATCCTCCGCCTCGGGTGGGGCCCGACAGACAATGAGCAGTTCTTC

v_call: TRBV27
j_call: TRBJ2-1
clone_size: .
d_call: TRBD2
cdr3_length: 14
cdr3_aa: CASSLLAGGPYQFF
cdr3_nt: TGTGCCAGCAGTCTCCTAGCGGGAGGACCGTATCAGTTCTTC

v_call: TRBV15
j_call: TRBJ2-6
clone_size: .
d_call: .
cdr3_length: 15
cdr3_aa: CATSRDLSGANVLTF
cdr3_nt: TGTGCCACCAGCAGAGACCTCTCTGGGGCCAACGTCCTGACTTTC

v_call: TRBV5-4
j_call: TRBJ1-1
clone_size: few
d_call: .
cdr3_length: 14
cdr3_aa: CASSFIGGSPEAFF
cdr3_nt: TGTGCCAGCAGCTTCATTGGAGGTTCCCCTGAAGCTTTCTTT

v_call: TRBV5-1
j_call: TRBJ2-5
clone_size: .
d_call: .
cdr3_length: 13
cdr3_aa: CASSLQLQETQYF
cdr3_nt: TGCGCCAGCAGCTTACAGCTCCAAGAGACCCAGTACTTC

v_call: TRBV5-5
j_call: TRBJ2-1
clone_size: .
d_call: TRBD1
cdr3_length: 16
cdr3_aa: CASSLVWDSSYNEQFF
cdr3_nt: TGTGCCAGCAGCTTGGTTTGGGACAGCTCCTACAATGAGCAGTTCTTC

v_call: TRBV6-5
j_call: TRBJ2-5
clone_size: .
d_call: .
cdr3_length: 12
cdr3_aa: CASSSDRETQYF
cdr3_nt: TGTGCCAGCAGCTCGGACAGAGAGACCCAGTACTTC

v_call: TRBV7-6
j_call: TRBJ2-2
clone_size: .
d_call: .
cdr3_length: 17
cdr3_aa: CASSLESSRTNTGELFF
cdr3_nt: TGTGCCAGCAGCTTAGAGAGTAGCCGAACGAACACCGGGGAGCTGTTTTTT

v_call: TRBV6-6
j_call: TRBJ2-4
clone_size: .
d_call: .
cdr3_length: 11
cdr3_aa: CASSPSNIQYF
cdr3_nt: TGTGCCAGCAGTCCATCAAACATTCAGTACTTC

v_call: TRBV29-1
j_call: TRBJ2-4
clone_size: .
d_call: TRBD1
cdr3_length: 15
cdr3_aa: CSVETGGETKNIQYF
cdr3_nt: TGCAGCGTCGAAACAGGGGGAGAGACCAAAAACATTCAGTACTTC

v_call: TRBV19
j_call: TRBJ2-7
clone_size: .
d_call: TRBD1
cdr3_length: 17
cdr3_aa: CASSISNSGTGGHEQYF
cdr3_nt: TGTGCCAGTAGTATATCAAACTCCGGGACAGGGGGCCACGAGCAGTACTTC

v_call: TRBV9
j_call: TRBJ2-1
clone_size: .
d_call: TRBD2
cdr3_length: 15
cdr3_aa: CASSEGSGVGNEQFF
cdr3_nt: TGTGCCAGCAGCGAAGGTAGCGGGGTCGGTAATGAGCAGTTCTTC

v_call: TRBV9
j_call: TRBJ1-6
clone_size: .
d_call: TRBD1
cdr3_length: 16
cdr3_aa: CASSVGRGQNDSPLHF
cdr3_nt: TGTGCCAGCAGCGTAGGCAGGGGGCAGAATGATTCACCCCTCCACTTT

v_call: TRBV6-5
j_call: TRBJ2-3
clone_size: .
d_call: .
cdr3_length: 14
cdr3_aa: CASSYEGRGDTQYF
cdr3_nt: TGTGCCAGCAGTTACGAGGGGCGGGGAGATACGCAGTATTTT

v_call: TRBV27
j_call: TRBJ2-1
clone_size: .
d_call: TRBD1
cdr3_length: 15
cdr3_aa: CASSYPGTGGNEQFF
cdr3_nt: TGTGCCAGCAGTTATCCTGGGACAGGGGGGAATGAGCAGTTCTTC

v_call: TRBV7-9
j_call: TRBJ2-2
clone_size: .
d_call: .
cdr3_length: 15
cdr3_aa: CASSFQGGSTGELFF
cdr3_nt: TGTGCCAGCAGCTTCCAGGGGGGATCGACCGGGGAGCTGTTTTTT

v_call: TRBV10-1
j_call: TRBJ1-1
clone_size: .
d_call: .
cdr3_length: 14
cdr3_aa: CASSSDRMNTEAFF
cdr3_nt: TGCGCCAGCAGTTCGGACAGAATGAACACTGAAGCTTTCTTT

v_call: TRBV7-9
j_call: TRBJ1-4
clone_size: .
d_call: TRBD1
cdr3_length: 15
cdr3_aa: CASSSPETGSEKLFF
cdr3_nt: TGTGCCAGCAGCTCGCCGGAGACAGGGAGTGAAAAACTGTTTTTT

v_call: TRBV28
j_call: TRBJ2-1
clone_size: .
d_call: .
cdr3_length: 15
cdr3_aa: CASSLEAGPYNEQFF
cdr3_nt: TGTGCCAGCAGTTTAGAAGCAGGGCCCTACAATGAGCAGTTCTTC

v_call: TRBV9
j_call: TRBJ2-1
clone_size: .
d_call: TRBD1
cdr3_length: 16
cdr3_aa: CASSPITGGPYNEQFF
cdr3_nt: TGTGCCAGCAGCCCAATTACAGGGGGGCCCTACAATGAGCAGTTCTTC

v_call: TRBV6-1
j_call: TRBJ1-3
clone_size: .
d_call: .
cdr3_length: 16
cdr3_aa: CASSEWWQGNGNTIYF
cdr3_nt: TGTGCCAGCAGTGAATGGTGGCAGGGGAATGGAAACACCATATATTTT

v_call: TRBV6-1
j_call: TRBJ1-3
clone_size: .
d_call: .
cdr3_length: 13
cdr3_aa: CASHLSSGNTIYF
cdr3_nt: TGTGCCAGCCACCTAAGCTCTGGAAACACCATATATTTT

v_call: TRBV27
j_call: TRBJ1-6
clone_size: .
d_call: TRBD1
cdr3_length: 15
cdr3_aa: CASSFSGQINSPLHF
cdr3_nt: TGTGCCAGCAGTTTCTCGGGACAGATAAATTCACCCCTCCACTTT

v_call: TRBV28
j_call: TRBJ2-1
clone_size: .
d_call: TRBD2
cdr3_length: 16
cdr3_aa: CASSLPGTRGWNEQFF
cdr3_nt: TGTGCCAGCAGTCTACCCGGGACTAGGGGGTGGAATGAGCAGTTCTTC

v_call: TRBV28
j_call: TRBJ2-1
clone_size: few
d_call: .
cdr3_length: 13
cdr3_aa: CASSFGGWNEQFF
cdr3_nt: TGTGCCAGCAGTTTTGGAGGGTGGAATGAGCAGTTCTTC

v_call: TRBV4-3
j_call: TRBJ2-1
clone_size: .
d_call: TRBD2
cdr3_length: 19
cdr3_aa: CASSHPGLKTSGRTNEQFF
cdr3_nt: TGCGCCAGCAGCCATCCGGGACTCAAGACTAGCGGGAGGACCAATGAGCAGTTCTTC

v_call: TRBV29-1
j_call: TRBJ2-1
clone_size: few
d_call: .
cdr3_length: 14
cdr3_aa: CSVAGSVSYNEQFF
cdr3_nt: TGCAGCGTAGCCGGGAGTGTCTCCTACAATGAGCAGTTCTTC

v_call: TRBV19
j_call: TRBJ2-3
clone_size: .
d_call: .
cdr3_length: 16
cdr3_aa: CASSLSLVASGDTQYF
cdr3_nt: TGTGCCAGTAGTCTTTCACTAGTAGCCTCGGGAGATACGCAGTATTTT

v_call: TRBV7-8
j_call: TRBJ1-5
clone_size: .
d_call: .
cdr3_length: 14
cdr3_aa: CASSLEERSQPQHF
cdr3_nt: TGTGCCAGCAGCTTAGAGGAGCGCAGTCAGCCCCAGCATTTT